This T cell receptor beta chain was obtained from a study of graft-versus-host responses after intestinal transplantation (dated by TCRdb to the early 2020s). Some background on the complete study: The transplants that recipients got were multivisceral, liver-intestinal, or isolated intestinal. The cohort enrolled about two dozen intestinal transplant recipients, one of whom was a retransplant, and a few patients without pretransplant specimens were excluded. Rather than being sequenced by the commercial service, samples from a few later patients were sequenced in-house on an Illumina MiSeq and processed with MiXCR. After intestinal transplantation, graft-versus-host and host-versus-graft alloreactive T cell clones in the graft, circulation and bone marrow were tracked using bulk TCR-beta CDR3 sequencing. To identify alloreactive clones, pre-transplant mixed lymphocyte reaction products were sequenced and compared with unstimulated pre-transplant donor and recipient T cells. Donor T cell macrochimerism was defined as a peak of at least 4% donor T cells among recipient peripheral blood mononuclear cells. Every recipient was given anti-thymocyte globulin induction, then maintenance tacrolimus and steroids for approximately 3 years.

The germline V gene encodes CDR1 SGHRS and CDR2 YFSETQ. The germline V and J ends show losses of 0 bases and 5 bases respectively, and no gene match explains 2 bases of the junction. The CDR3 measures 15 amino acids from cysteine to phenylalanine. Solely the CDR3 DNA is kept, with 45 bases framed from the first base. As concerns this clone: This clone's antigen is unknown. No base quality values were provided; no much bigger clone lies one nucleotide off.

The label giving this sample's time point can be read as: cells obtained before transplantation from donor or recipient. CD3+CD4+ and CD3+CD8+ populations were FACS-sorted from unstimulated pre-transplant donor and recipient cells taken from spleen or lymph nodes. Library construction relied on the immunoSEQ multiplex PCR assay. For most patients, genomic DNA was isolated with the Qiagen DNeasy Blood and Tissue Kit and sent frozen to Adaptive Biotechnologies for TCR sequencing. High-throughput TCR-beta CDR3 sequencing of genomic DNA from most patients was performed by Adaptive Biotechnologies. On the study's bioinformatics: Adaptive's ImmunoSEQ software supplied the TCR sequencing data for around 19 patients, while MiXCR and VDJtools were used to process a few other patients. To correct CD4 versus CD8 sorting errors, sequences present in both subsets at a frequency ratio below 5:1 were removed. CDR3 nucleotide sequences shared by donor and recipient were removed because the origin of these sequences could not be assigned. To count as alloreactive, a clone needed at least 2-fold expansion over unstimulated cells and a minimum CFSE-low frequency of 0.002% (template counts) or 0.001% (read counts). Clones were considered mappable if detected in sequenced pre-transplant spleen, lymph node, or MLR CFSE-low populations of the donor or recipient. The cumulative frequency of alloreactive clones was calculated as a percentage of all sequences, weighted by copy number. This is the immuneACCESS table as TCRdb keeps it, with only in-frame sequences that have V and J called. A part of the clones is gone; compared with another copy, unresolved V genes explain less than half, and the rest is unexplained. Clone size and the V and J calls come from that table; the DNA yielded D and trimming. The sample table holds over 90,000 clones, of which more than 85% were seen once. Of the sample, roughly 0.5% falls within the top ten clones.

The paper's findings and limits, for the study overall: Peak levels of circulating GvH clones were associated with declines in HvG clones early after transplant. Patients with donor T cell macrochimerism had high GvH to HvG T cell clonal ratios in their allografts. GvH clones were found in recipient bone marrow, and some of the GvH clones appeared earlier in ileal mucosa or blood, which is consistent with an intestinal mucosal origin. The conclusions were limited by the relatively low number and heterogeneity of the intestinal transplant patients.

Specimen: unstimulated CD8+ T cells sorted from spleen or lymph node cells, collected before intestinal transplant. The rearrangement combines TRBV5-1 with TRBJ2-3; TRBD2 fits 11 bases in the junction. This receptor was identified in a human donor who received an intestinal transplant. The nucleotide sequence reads TGCGCCAGCAGCTTGGCAGGGACTAGCGGAGATACGCAGTATTTT. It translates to CASSLAGTSGDTQYF.